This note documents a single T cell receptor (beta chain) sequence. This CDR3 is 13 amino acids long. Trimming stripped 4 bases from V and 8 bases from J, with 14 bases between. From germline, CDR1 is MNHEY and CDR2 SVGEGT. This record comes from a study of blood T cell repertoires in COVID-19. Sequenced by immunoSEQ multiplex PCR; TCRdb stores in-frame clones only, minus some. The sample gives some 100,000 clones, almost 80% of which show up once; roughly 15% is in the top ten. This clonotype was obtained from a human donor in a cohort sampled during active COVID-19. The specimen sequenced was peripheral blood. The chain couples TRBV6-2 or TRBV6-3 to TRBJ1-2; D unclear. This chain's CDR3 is CASSSTNLYGYTF. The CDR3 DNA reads TGTGCCAGCAGTTCGACAAACCTTTACGGCTACACCTTC.